Below are 16 T cell receptor beta chains sequenced from a single sample in a study of cytomegalovirus exposure and HLA in healthy donors. The PCR used 60 Vbeta and 13 Jbeta primers. Sequencing was performed with immunoSEQ multiplex PCR; in TCRdb, only in-frame clones are kept and a portion is missing. The sample records about 140,000 clones, 80% being singletons. Sequenced input: PBMCs. The source is a man under 40 in good health.

The sample holds a few counts of this clone. CDR3 in amino acids: CASSYSSGTGRGYTF. In DNA, the CDR3 is TGTGCCAGCAGTTACTCGTCTGGGACAGGGCGGGGCTACACCTTC. The chain has TRBV6-6 and TRBJ1-2; 9 bases match TRBD1. CDR3 length equals 15 residues. Germline-derived CDR1 and CDR2 are MNHNY and SVGAGI (reference sequence). J lost 8 bases, V lost 0 bases, and 7 bases had no gene match.

This clone was counted a few times. The V call is TRBV18, the J call TRBJ2-5, with 7 bases fitting TRBD2. The DNA end lines up better with TRBJ2-7; the J call may be wrong. Looked up from germline, CDR1 is KGHSH and CDR2 is LQKENI. The CDR3 runs to 16 residues. The CDR3 loop is CASSPASGDGSYEQYF. The CDR3, as DNA: TGTGCCAGCTCACCAGCGAGCGGGGACGGCTCCTACGAGCAGTACTTC.

The V and J genes are TRBV29-1 and TRBJ1-1; D is perhaps TRBD1 (6 bases). Trimming left V 0 bases short and J 13 bases short, with 12 bases between. This CDR3 spans 11 amino acids. Germline V CDR1 and CDR2: SQVTM, ANQGSEA. DNA of the CDR3: TGCAGCGTTGAAGAGCAGGGGAAGAGTTTCTTT. Translating it yields CSVEEQGKSFF. The variable domain in full, with the rest retrieved from reference TRBV29-1 and TRBJ1-1, is SAVISQKPSRDICQRGTSLTIQCQVDSQVTMMFWYRQQPGQSLTLIATANQGSEATYESGFVIDKFPISRPNLTFSTLTVSNMSPEDSSIYLCSVEEQGKSFFGQGTRLTVV.

This rearrangement joins TRBV18 to TRBJ2-3; D is unresolved. Germline-derived CDR1 and CDR2 are KGHSH and LQKENI. With 3 bases removed from V and 3 bases from J, the gap between germline ends came to 10 bases. The CDR3 has 14 amino acids. The CDR3 loop reads CASSPNSRTDTQYF. As DNA, the CDR3 is TGTGCCAGCTCACCTAATTCCAGAACAGATACGCAGTATTTT. The whole variable domain, remainder taken from reference TRBV18 and TRBJ2-3, is NAGVMQNPRHLVRRRGQEARLRCSPMKGHSHVYWYRQLPEEGLKFMVYLQKENIIDESGMPKERFSAEFPKEGPSILRIQQVVRGDSAAYFCASSPNSRTDTQYFGPGTRLTVL.

This clone appeared a single time. A read error may produce the germline difference seen at one junction end. This sample also contains other DNA sequences that code for the same CDR3. The chain joins TRBV2 to TRBJ1-4; 8 nucleotides line up with TRBD1. CDR1 and CDR2 (germline): SNHLY, FYNNEI. The CDR3 consists of 14 residues. CDR3 in amino acids: CASRQDRANEKLFF. CDR3 sequence (DNA): TGTGCCAGCAGACAGGACAGGGCTAACGAAAAGCTGTTTTTT.

This chain joins TRBV5-8 and TRBJ1-2; D is uncertain. V dropped 2 bases and J dropped 1 base, with 18 bases sitting between them. The length of the CDR3 is 17 residues. Per germline, CDR1 SGHTS and CDR2 YDEGEE. The CDR3 region is CASSLMVWAGFNYGYTF. In DNA, the CDR3 is TGTGCCAGCAGCTTAATGGTTTGGGCAGGATTTAACTATGGCTACACCTTC.

The V gene is TRBV5-4, the J gene TRBJ2-1, with 10 bases that match TRBD2. Germline trimming cut 5 bases from V and 8 bases from J; bases unmatched to any gene: 13. Looked up from germline, CDR1 is SGHNT and CDR2 is YYREEE (reference sequence). The length of the CDR3 is 16 residues. The CDR3 loop is CASSFPGTSASDEQFF. DNA for the CDR3: TGTGCCAGCAGTTTTCCCGGGACTAGCGCCTCGGATGAGCAGTTCTTC.

In this sample, this clone turned up once. The chain uses TRBV6-1 and TRBJ2-7; TRBD1 aligns across 7 bases. This CDR3 is 12 amino acids long. Per germline, CDR1 MNHNS and CDR2 SASEGT. After removal of 10 bases from V and 2 bases from J, the junction contained 5 bases not matched to a gene. The CDR3 region has the DNA TGTGCCACCGAGGACAGGCCCTACGAGCAGTACTTC. Translation: CATEDRPYEQYF.

This clone was counted between two and nine times. This chain links TRBV2 with TRBJ2-5; unclear D gene. This CDR3 spans 13 amino acids. The germline V gene encodes CDR1 SNHLY and CDR2 FYNNEI. Between the trimmed V and J ends, which lost 5 bases and 5 bases, there was a span of 12 bases. This chain's CDR3 is CASSLITEETQYF. The CDR3, as DNA: TGTGCCAGCAGTCTGATTACGGAGGAGACCCAGTACTTC. The full variable domain, with the rest looked up from reference TRBV2 and TRBJ2-5, is EPEVTQTPSHQVTQMGQEVILRCVPISNHLYFYWYRQILGQKVEFLVSFYNNEISEKSEIFDDQFSVERPDGSNFTLKIRSTKLEDSAMYFCASSLITEETQYFGPGTRLLVL.

The rearrangement uses TRBV6-5 and TRBJ1-3; 7 bases align to TRBD1. V lost 0 bases, J lost 13 bases, and 15 bases stayed unmatched. There are 16 residues in the CDR3. In germline, CDR1 is MNHEY, CDR2 SVGAGI. CDR3 amino acids: CASSYSSSGLGDRIYF. The DNA for the CDR3 is TGTGCCAGCAGTTACTCGAGTTCGGGATTGGGGGACAGAATATATTTT.

This CDR3 is CASPKAAGTEAFF. The CDR3 DNA sequence: TGTGCCAGCCCGAAGGCGGCCGGCACTGAAGCTTTCTTT. The chain carries TRBV5-8 and TRBJ1-1; D unresolved. The germline V gene has CDR1 SGHTS and CDR2 YDEGEE. V was shortened by 7 bases and J by 4 bases, with 14 bases between the two germline ends. The CDR3 totals 13 residues.

This chain links TRBV5-4 with TRBJ2-5, with 7 nucleotides matching TRBD1. The length of the CDR3 is 13 residues. Trimming took 4 bases from V and 5 from J; bases not matched to a gene: 5. The germline V gene encodes CDR1 SGHNT and CDR2 YYREEE (reference sequence). The CDR3 region is CASSIQGIETQYF. In DNA, the CDR3 is TGTGCCAGCAGCATACAGGGGATTGAGACCCAGTACTTC.

The chain uses TRBV15 and TRBJ2-1; D is uncertain. The germline V and J ends were trimmed by 3 bases and 10 bases, with 7 bases remaining between them. CDR1 is LNHNV, CDR2 YYDKDF, per germline (reference sequence). CDR3 length equals 11 residues. The CDR3 coding sequence is TGTGCCACCAGCAGTCCTCGGGAGCAGTTCTTC. Its translation: CATSSPREQFF.

Details on this clone: The germline gene is not matched at one end of the junction; a read error may be the cause. The chain joins TRBV7-9 to TRBJ1-1; TRBD1 matches 8 bases. The length of the CDR3 is 12 residues. Germline CDR1 reads SEHNR; CDR2 reads FQNEAQ (reference sequence). The DNA of the CDR3 is TGTTCCAGCAGCCTCGGACAGGGTGAAGCTTTCTTT. Translated: CSSSLGQGEAFF.

The chain is built from TRBV7-9 and TRBJ1-4, with D unresolved. The CDR3 runs to 16 residues. Trimming removed 5 bases from V and 6 bases from J, with 19 bases in between. Germline V lookup: CDR1 SEHNR, CDR2 FQNEAQ (reference sequence). Here the CDR3 DNA reads TGTGCCAGCAGCCCCCGGTTGGGCAGAAAGGATGAAAAACTGTTTTTT. Translated, it gives CASSPRLGRKDEKLFF.

The chain recombines TRBV11-1 with TRBJ2-3, with D possibly being TRBD1 (5 bases). This CDR3 has 17 amino acids. The germline gives CDR1 SGHAT, CDR2 FQDESV (reference sequence). Trimming shortened V by 0 bases and J by 4 bases, and 17 bases separated the two germline ends. CDR3 residues: CASSLAPQGSGADTQYF. CDR3 bases: TGTGCCAGCAGCTTAGCTCCCCAGGGTTCCGGCGCAGATACGCAGTATTTT.